A selection of T cell receptor beta chains follows, all from one sample in a study of CD8 T cells in Susac syndrome. In TCRdb, the immunoSEQ multiplex PCR reads were re-called with MiXCR into one record per CDR3 protein. This table holds more than 40,000 distinct CDR3 sequences, under 95% found once. Sequences were obtained from CD8+ T cells from PBMCs. These receptors were collected from a human donor in good health. Each CDR3 is given with its conserved first and last residue. Each record gives: J gene, clone size, D gene, V gene, CDR3 DNA, CDR3 protein. The D gene is left open where the match is weak. The listing skips clone size in some rows; elsewhere it reads once, few, many or a size class.

j_gene: TRBJ2-7; abundance: -; d_gene: -; v_gene: TRBV28; CDR3nt: TGTGCCAGCAGTTTACCCGGGTTCTACGAGCAGTACTTC; CDR3aa: CASSLPGFYEQYF
j_gene: TRBJ2-1; abundance: -; d_gene: TRBD2; v_gene: TRBV7-9; CDR3nt: TGTGCCAGCAGCCCGATCGTAGCGGGCCCCTACAATGAGCAGTTCTTC; CDR3aa: CASSPIVAGPYNEQFF
j_gene: TRBJ2-7; abundance: -; d_gene: TRBD1; v_gene: TRBV29-1; CDR3nt: TGCAGCGTTCCGGGACAGTCGTTCTACGAGCAGTACTTC; CDR3aa: CSVPGQSFYEQYF
j_gene: TRBJ1-5; abundance: -; d_gene: -; v_gene: TRBV16; CDR3nt: TGTGCCAGCAGCCAATACAGTCACAATCAGCCCCAGCATTTT; CDR3aa: CASSQYSHNQPQHF
j_gene: TRBJ1-1; abundance: -; d_gene: -; v_gene: TRBV5-4; CDR3nt: TGTGCCAGCAGCTTGGATTCTCGGGGGCGAGCTTTCTTT; CDR3aa: CASSLDSRGRAFF
j_gene: TRBJ2-7; abundance: -; d_gene: TRBD2; v_gene: TRBV29-1; CDR3nt: TGCAGCGTTGAAGACGGACTAGCGGAATACGAGCAGTACTTC; CDR3aa: CSVEDGLAEYEQYF
j_gene: TRBJ2-5; abundance: -; d_gene: -; v_gene: TRBV12-3/TRBV12-4; CDR3nt: TGTGCCAGCAGCCCCGAGGGGATGGAGACCCAGTACTTC; CDR3aa: CASSPEGMETQYF
j_gene: TRBJ1-2; abundance: -; d_gene: TRBD1; v_gene: TRBV2; CDR3nt: TGTGCCAGCAGGACGGGGACAGGAGATGGCTACACCTTC; CDR3aa: CASRTGTGDGYTF
j_gene: TRBJ1-1; abundance: -; d_gene: -; v_gene: TRBV7-2; CDR3nt: TGTGCCAGCAGCCCCCCGAATCGCGCTGAAGCTTTCTTT; CDR3aa: CASSPPNRAEAFF
j_gene: TRBJ1-1; abundance: -; d_gene: -; v_gene: TRBV5-1; CDR3nt: TGCGCCAGCAGCTTCACTTCTGGGGGCGCGGAAGCTTTCTTT; CDR3aa: CASSFTSGGAEAFF
j_gene: TRBJ1-1; abundance: -; d_gene: -; v_gene: TRBV4-1; CDR3nt: TGCGCCAGCAGCCCTGTCCGGGACACTGAAGCTTTCTTT; CDR3aa: CASSPVRDTEAFF
j_gene: TRBJ1-1; abundance: -; d_gene: -; v_gene: TRBV6-5; CDR3nt: TGTGCCAGCAGTTACCTTCATGAAGCTTTCTTT; CDR3aa: CASSYLHEAFF
j_gene: TRBJ2-6; abundance: -; d_gene: -; v_gene: TRBV3-1; CDR3nt: TGTGCCAGCACCCCGGGGACTTCTGGGGCCAACGTCCTGACTTTC; CDR3aa: CASTPGTSGANVLTF
j_gene: TRBJ1-1; abundance: -; d_gene: -; v_gene: TRBV12-3/TRBV12-4; CDR3nt: TGTGCCAGCAGTTTCCGTGGTAGTCGCTTTGGGGTGAACACTGAAGCTTTCTTT; CDR3aa: CASSFRGSRFGVNTEAFF
j_gene: TRBJ2-7; abundance: -; d_gene: -; v_gene: TRBV9; CDR3nt: TGTGCCAGCAGCGTAGCGTACGACAGCACCTACGAGCAGTACTTC; CDR3aa: CASSVAYDSTYEQYF
j_gene: TRBJ2-7; abundance: once; d_gene: -; v_gene: TRBV21-1; CDR3nt: TGTGCCAGCAGCAAGGGACAGGGACGGCCCTTTGGGCAGTACTTC; CDR3aa: CASSKGQGRPFGQYF
j_gene: TRBJ2-1; abundance: -; d_gene: -; v_gene: TRBV12-3/TRBV12-4; CDR3nt: TGTGCCAGCAGTTTTACAGGCGGTGGGAATGAGCAGTTCTTC; CDR3aa: CASSFTGGGNEQFF
j_gene: TRBJ1-1; abundance: -; d_gene: TRBD1; v_gene: TRBV9; CDR3nt: TGTGCCAGCAGCGTAGCTTACGGGGACAGGGAAGCTTTCTTT; CDR3aa: CASSVAYGDREAFF
j_gene: TRBJ2-7; abundance: -; d_gene: -; v_gene: TRBV19; CDR3nt: TGTGCCAGTAGTAAGGTAGCGGAGGTGGAGGAGCAGTACTTC; CDR3aa: CASSKVAEVEEQYF
j_gene: TRBJ2-7; abundance: -; d_gene: TRBD2; v_gene: TRBV7-6; CDR3nt: TGTGCCAGCAGCTATCGTAGCGGGAGGGCGGAGGAGCAGTACTTC; CDR3aa: CASSYRSGRAEEQYF
j_gene: TRBJ2-5; abundance: -; d_gene: TRBD2; v_gene: TRBV6-1; CDR3nt: TGTGCCAGCTCCGGCTATAGCGGGACGGTCGAGACCCAGTACTTC; CDR3aa: CASSGYSGTVETQYF
j_gene: TRBJ2-3; abundance: -; d_gene: -; v_gene: TRBV29-1; CDR3nt: TGCAGCGTCCCCGAGGGCACAGATACGCAGTATTTT; CDR3aa: CSVPEGTDTQYF
j_gene: TRBJ1-3; abundance: -; d_gene: TRBD1; v_gene: TRBV12-3/TRBV12-4; CDR3nt: TGTACCCAGGGGGCTTTTGACACCATATATTTT; CDR3aa: CTQGAFDTIYF
j_gene: TRBJ2-7; abundance: -; d_gene: -; v_gene: TRBV5-6; CDR3nt: TGTGCCAGCAGCTGGGGGGGACAGCGACTTTACGAGCAGTACTTC; CDR3aa: CASSWGGQRLYEQYF
j_gene: TRBJ2-7; abundance: -; d_gene: TRBD2; v_gene: TRBV28; CDR3nt: TGTGCCAGCAGTTTAGAGACAATAGGACCTAGCGGGAGGTACTACGAGCAGTACTTC; CDR3aa: CASSLETIGPSGRYYEQYF
j_gene: TRBJ1-1; abundance: -; d_gene: -; v_gene: TRBV12-3/TRBV12-4; CDR3nt: TGTGCCAGCAGTTTAGAGGGAACTGAAGCTTTCTTT; CDR3aa: CASSLEGTEAFF
j_gene: TRBJ2-5; abundance: -; d_gene: -; v_gene: TRBV14; CDR3nt: TGTGCCAGCAGCAGGTGGACTCAAGAGACCCAGTACTTC; CDR3aa: CASSRWTQETQYF
j_gene: TRBJ1-5; abundance: -; d_gene: TRBD1; v_gene: TRBV5-6; CDR3nt: TGTGCCAGCAGCTTTGGACAGGGTAGTCAGCCCCAGCATTTT; CDR3aa: CASSFGQGSQPQHF
j_gene: TRBJ2-7; abundance: -; d_gene: TRBD2; v_gene: TRBV4-2; CDR3nt: TGTGCCAGCAGCCAAGATGCTAGCGGGAGCTCCTACGAGCAGTACTTC; CDR3aa: CASSQDASGSSYEQYF
j_gene: TRBJ2-2; abundance: -; d_gene: TRBD2; v_gene: TRBV2; CDR3nt: TGTGCCAGCAGTGGGGTGGGGACTAGGGGCACCGGGGAGCTGTTTTTT; CDR3aa: CASSGVGTRGTGELFF
j_gene: TRBJ1-3; abundance: -; d_gene: -; v_gene: TRBV6-1; CDR3nt: TGTGCCAGCAGTGAATTTCCCAGCTCTGGAAACACCATATATTTT; CDR3aa: CASSEFPSSGNTIYF
j_gene: TRBJ2-2; abundance: -; d_gene: TRBD2; v_gene: TRBV29-1; CDR3nt: TGCAGCGCTGCGACTAGCGGGCCCGGGGAGCTGTTTTTT; CDR3aa: CSAATSGPGELFF
j_gene: TRBJ2-1; abundance: -; d_gene: -; v_gene: TRBV20-1; CDR3nt: TGCAGTGCCCCGGACAGATACAATGAGCAGTTCTTC; CDR3aa: CSAPDRYNEQFF
j_gene: TRBJ1-1; abundance: -; d_gene: -; v_gene: TRBV6-5; CDR3nt: TGTGCCAGCAGTTACAGCTTGAACACTGAAGCTTTCTTT; CDR3aa: CASSYSLNTEAFF
j_gene: TRBJ2-7; abundance: -; d_gene: -; v_gene: TRBV5-6; CDR3nt: TGTGCCAGCAGCTCGGACGGGGGTTCCTACTACGAGCAGTACTTC; CDR3aa: CASSSDGGSYYEQYF
j_gene: TRBJ1-2; abundance: -; d_gene: -; v_gene: TRBV29-1; CDR3nt: TGCAGCGTTGCGTCAGGGGATACCTATGGCTACACCTTC; CDR3aa: CSVASGDTYGYTF
j_gene: TRBJ1-1; abundance: -; d_gene: -; v_gene: TRBV7-9; CDR3nt: TGTGCCAGCTGTTCACGGGGGATGATCCTGAACACTGAAGCTTTCTTT; CDR3aa: CASCSRGMILNTEAFF
j_gene: TRBJ2-4; abundance: -; d_gene: -; v_gene: TRBV5-4; CDR3nt: TGTGCCAGCAGCCCGATTGAGGGAGTGGAAAACATTCAGTACTTC; CDR3aa: CASSPIEGVENIQYF
j_gene: TRBJ2-7; abundance: -; d_gene: TRBD2; v_gene: TRBV5-1; CDR3nt: TGCGCCAGCAGCCCCCAAGGTGGCGGGAGCTCCTACGAGCAGTACTTC; CDR3aa: CASSPQGGGSSYEQYF
j_gene: TRBJ1-1; abundance: -; d_gene: -; v_gene: TRBV9; CDR3nt: TGTGCCAGCAGCGCCTACGACGGGGGGGGGACTGAAGCTTTCTTT; CDR3aa: CASSAYDGGGTEAFF
j_gene: TRBJ2-1; abundance: -; d_gene: -; v_gene: TRBV27; CDR3nt: TGTGCCAGCAGTTCAGGAGTCGAGCAGTTCTTC; CDR3aa: CASSSGVEQFF
j_gene: TRBJ1-4; abundance: -; d_gene: TRBD1; v_gene: TRBV24-1; CDR3nt: TGTGCCACCAGCTCGGGACAGGCGAGTGAAAAACTGTTTTTT; CDR3aa: CATSSGQASEKLFF
j_gene: TRBJ2-3; abundance: -; d_gene: TRBD2; v_gene: TRBV5-4; CDR3nt: TGTGCCAGCAGCTGGGGGACTAGCGGGAGTAGCACAGATACGCAGTATTTT; CDR3aa: CASSWGTSGSSTDTQYF
j_gene: TRBJ1-3; abundance: -; d_gene: TRBD1; v_gene: TRBV7-6; CDR3nt: TGTGCCAGCAGCGCGGCGACAGGGAGCTCTGGAAACACCATATATTTT; CDR3aa: CASSAATGSSGNTIYF
j_gene: TRBJ2-7; abundance: -; d_gene: -; v_gene: TRBV25-1; CDR3nt: TGTGCCAGCAGTGTTCTCGGAAACGAGCCCGGAGAGCAGTACTTC; CDR3aa: CASSVLGNEPGEQYF
j_gene: TRBJ1-1; abundance: -; d_gene: -; v_gene: TRBV28; CDR3nt: TGTGCCAGCAGGGATCCGACGGTCTACACTGAAGCTTTCTTT; CDR3aa: CASRDPTVYTEAFF
j_gene: TRBJ2-1; abundance: -; d_gene: TRBD2; v_gene: TRBV19; CDR3nt: TGTGCCAGTAGTATAGAGACTAGCGGGAGGAATGAGCAGTTCTTC; CDR3aa: CASSIETSGRNEQFF
j_gene: TRBJ2-7; abundance: -; d_gene: -; v_gene: TRBV3-1; CDR3nt: TGTGCCAGCAGCCAAGATAAGCGGGCGTCCTCCTACGAGCAGTACTTC; CDR3aa: CASSQDKRASSYEQYF
j_gene: TRBJ2-7; abundance: -; d_gene: -; v_gene: TRBV3-1; CDR3nt: TGTGCCAGCAGCCAAGACCCCCGTTACGAGCAGTACTTC; CDR3aa: CASSQDPRYEQYF
j_gene: TRBJ1-5; abundance: once; d_gene: -; v_gene: TRBV5-8; CDR3nt: TGTGCCAGCAGCTTGGCCTCGGAGAATGGCAATCAGCCCCAGCATTTT; CDR3aa: CASSLASENGNQPQHF
j_gene: TRBJ2-3; abundance: few; d_gene: TRBD2; v_gene: TRBV3-1; CDR3nt: TGTGCCAGCAGCCCTAGCGGGAGCGGCACAGATACGCAGTATTTT; CDR3aa: CASSPSGSGTDTQYF
j_gene: TRBJ2-3; abundance: -; d_gene: -; v_gene: TRBV29-1; CDR3nt: TGCAGCGTTGGGCTAGGGTTAAACCAGCCCCAGTATTTT; CDR3aa: CSVGLGLNQPQYF
j_gene: TRBJ2-1; abundance: -; d_gene: -; v_gene: TRBV29-1; CDR3nt: TGCAGCGCCGAGGGGGGGGACAGCTCCTACAATGAGCAGTTCTTC; CDR3aa: CSAEGGDSSYNEQFF
j_gene: TRBJ1-2; abundance: -; d_gene: -; v_gene: TRBV9; CDR3nt: TGTGCCAGCAACCCCCAAGGTGGCTACACCTTC; CDR3aa: CASNPQGGYTF
j_gene: TRBJ2-5; abundance: -; d_gene: TRBD2; v_gene: TRBV28; CDR3nt: TGTGCCAGCAGTCAAGGACTAGCGGAAGAGACCCAGTACTTC; CDR3aa: CASSQGLAEETQYF
j_gene: TRBJ2-1; abundance: -; d_gene: TRBD2; v_gene: TRBV5-1; CDR3nt: TGCGCCAGCAGACCGGGACTAGCGGGAGTGGCCTACAATGAGCAGTTCTTC; CDR3aa: CASRPGLAGVAYNEQFF
j_gene: TRBJ2-5; abundance: -; d_gene: -; v_gene: TRBV5-4; CDR3nt: TGTGCCAGCAGCTCCTGGACAGAAGAGACCCAGTACTTC; CDR3aa: CASSSWTEETQYF
j_gene: TRBJ2-3; abundance: -; d_gene: TRBD1; v_gene: TRBV6-5; CDR3nt: TGTGCCAGCGGACAGGGGGCTGGCGGAGGTACGCAGTATTTT; CDR3aa: CASGQGAGGGTQYF
j_gene: TRBJ1-2; abundance: -; d_gene: -; v_gene: TRBV29-1; CDR3nt: TGCAGCGTTGATCAGGGCTCTGGCTACACCTTC; CDR3aa: CSVDQGSGYTF